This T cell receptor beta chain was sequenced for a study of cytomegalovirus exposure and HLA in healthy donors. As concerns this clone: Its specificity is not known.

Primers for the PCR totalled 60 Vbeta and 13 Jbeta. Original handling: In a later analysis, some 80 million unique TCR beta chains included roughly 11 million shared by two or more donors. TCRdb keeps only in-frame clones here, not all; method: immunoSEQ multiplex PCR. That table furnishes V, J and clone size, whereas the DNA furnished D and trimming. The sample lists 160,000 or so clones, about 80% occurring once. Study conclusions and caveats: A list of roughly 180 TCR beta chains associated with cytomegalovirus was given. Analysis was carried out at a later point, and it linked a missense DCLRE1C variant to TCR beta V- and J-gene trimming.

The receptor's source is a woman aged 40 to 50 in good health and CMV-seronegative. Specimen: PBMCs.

The DNA for the CDR3 is TGTGCCAGCAGCGAGGGACTAGCCAAAAACATTCAGTACTTC. Translation gives CASSEGLAKNIQYF. The chain employs TRBV6-5 and TRBJ2-4; weak D call: TRBD2 (6 bases). The length of the CDR3 is 14 residues. Per germline, CDR1 MNHEY and CDR2 SVGAGI. The V end lost 6 bases, the J end lost 0 bases, and 9 bases lay between the germline ends.